This T cell receptor beta chain was sequenced for a study of T cells in Graves' hyperthyroidism and ophthalmopathy. Germline-derived CDR1 and CDR2 are LNHDA and SQIVND (reference sequence). The ends were cut back, 1 base at V and 0 bases at J, with 10 bases in the middle. This CDR3 has 15 amino acids. TCR beta CDR3 region amplification was performed from RNA transcripts. With the HTBI primer set, the TCR CDR3 went through a first round of RT-PCR. TCRdb ran MiXCR on the multiplex PCR reads and lists one entry per CDR3 protein. Of 500,000 to 600,000 distinct CDR3 sequences in the sample, about 45% were seen once. This clonotype was observed many times.

This chain uses TRBV19 with TRBJ2-7, with a weak D call TRBD2 (6 bases). The sample comprised peripheral blood or thyroid tissue (not recorded which). This TCR was sampled from an adult woman with Graves' disease, either hyperthyroidism or ophthalmopathy (not recorded which). For the CDR3, the DNA is TGTGCCAGTAGTATAGGGCAGCGGGCCTCCTACGAGCAGTACTTC. This gives the protein CASSIGQRASYEQYF.